This record covers a single T cell receptor beta chain. Generated by immunoSEQ multiplex PCR, the TCRdb table keeps only in-frame clones and is missing some. The data show around 69,000 clones, around nine tenths seen once. The data stem from a study of OX40 agonist ivuxolimab in advanced cancers. V gave up 3 bases and J gave up 0 bases, with 9 bases separating them. The germline V gene encodes CDR1 MNHEY and CDR2 SMNVEV (reference sequence). The CDR3 has 15 amino acids. This receptor was identified in an adult with an advanced solid tumor such as melanoma, head and neck, liver or kidney cancer. The rearrangement links TRBV27 to TRBJ1-5; D perhaps matches TRBD1 (5 bases). This material consisted of CD4+ or CD8+ T cells sorted from blood, taken in a trial of the OX40 agonist ivuxolimab. CDR3 in amino acids: CASSFQGFSNQPQHF. The CDR3 bases are TGTGCCAGCAGTTTTCAGGGTTTTAGCAATCAGCCCCAGCATTTT.